The present entry profiles one T cell receptor beta chain with its context. Its antigen is currently unknown. These data come from a study of post-analysis software for immune sequencing data. Study background: Relapsing-remitting, secondary progressive and progressive-relapsing forms of multiple sclerosis all featured among disease courses. The study, taken as a whole, reports: By F measure, samples from a shared preparation batch strongly co-clustered. Multiple sclerosis patients showed significantly lower normalized Chao1 diversity than controls did. Five TRBV segments, including TRBV5-6, TRBV5-1 and TRBV20-1, were more frequent in patients than controls.

Libraries were made from TCR beta cDNA, and they carried unique molecular identifiers. T cells, about 0.95 to 10 million of them, yielded some 510,000 cDNA molecules. TCRdb independently ran MiXCR on the PCR reads; one entry per CDR3 protein. The repertoire holds 400,000 to 500,000 distinct CDR3 sequences, with approximately 39% as singletons. Trimming removed 6 bases from V and 9 bases from J; junction bases left unmatched: 14. The CDR3 spans 15 residues. CDR1 and CDR2 from the germline V gene are SGHVS and FQNEAQ. The rearrangement uses TRBV7-8 and TRBJ2-1; 7 positions match TRBD2. The sample was blood. The receptor was derived from a girl under 10 years old with multiple sclerosis. CDR3 region: CASRHSCRAGVEQFF. The DNA of the CDR3 is TGTGCCAGCAGACACTCATGCCGGGCGGGGGTTGAGCAGTTCTTC.